These 28 T cell receptor beta chains were sequenced from one sample in a study of T cell responses to AZD1222 COVID-19 vaccine. Sequencing used immunoSEQ multiplex PCR; TCRdb keeps in-frame clones, though not all of them. The data show more than 95,000 clones, about 93% seen once. This specimen was peripheral blood, taken on day 0 of AZD1222 vaccination. The receptors were gathered from an adult in good health.

V gene TRBV4-1 combines with J gene TRBJ2-1; D is uncertain. CDR3 length: 14 amino acids. CDR1 is MGHRA and CDR2 is YSYEKL in the germline V gene. Trimming cost V 0 bases and J 2 bases, with 5 bases left between them. In DNA, the CDR3 is TGCGCCAGCAGCCAAGATCTAGCCTACAATGAGCAGTTCTTC. It codes for CASSQDLAYNEQFF.

V usage is TRBV5-8 and J usage is TRBJ1-2; D is undetermined. The germline V and J ends were trimmed by 0 bases and 0 bases, with 9 bases remaining between them. Germline assignment: CDR1 SGHTS and CDR2 YDEGEE. CDR3 length: 15 amino acids. The CDR3 DNA is TGTGCCAGCAGCTTGGCCGGGCGACCTAACTATGGCTACACCTTC. Amino acids: CASSLAGRPNYGYTF. Full variable domain (outside the CDR3, taken from reference TRBV5-8 and TRBJ1-2): EAGVTQSPTHLIKTRGQQATLRCSPISGHTSVYWYQQALGLGLQFLLWYDEGEERNRGNFPPRFSGRQFPNYSSELNVNALELEDSALYLCASSLAGRPNYGYTFGSGTRLTVV.

The chain joins TRBV3-1 (or the pseudogene TRBV3-2) to TRBJ2-7; 7 bases match TRBD1. Trimming took 4 bases from V and 3 from J; bases not matched to a gene: 12. Germline assignment: CDR1 LGHDT and CDR2 YNNKEL (reference sequence). CDR3 length: 16 residues. CDR3 DNA sequence: TGTGCCAGCAGCCCCCAGACAGGGACCCAGTACTACGAGCAGTACTTC. This codes for CASSPQTGTQYYEQYF.

The V and J genes are TRBV5-1 and TRBJ1-1; D not certain. The CDR3 sequence is 15 residues long. V shed 5 bases and J shed 1 base, with 15 bases lying between them. Germline values: CDR1 SGHRS, CDR2 YFSETQ. CDR3 nucleotide sequence: TGCGCCAGCAGTACGAGATACAGACAGAACACTGAAGCTTTCTTT. Its protein is CASSTRYRQNTEAFF.

The rearrangement links TRBV6-1 to TRBJ1-2; TRBD1 agrees at 8 bases. This CDR3 has 16 residues. V lost 1 base to trimming and J lost 4 bases; unmatched junction nucleotides: 8. Germline values: CDR1 MNHNS, CDR2 SASEGT. CDR3 amino acids: CASSEGRQGLSYGYTF. CDR3 sequence (DNA): TGTGCCAGCAGTGAAGGGCGACAGGGGTTAAGCTATGGCTACACCTTC.

The chain has TRBV7-2 and TRBJ2-1, with 9 bases that match TRBD2. After removal of 2 bases from V and 8 bases from J, the junction contained 10 bases not matched to a gene. The germline CDR1 and CDR2 sequences are SGHTA and FQGNSA. This CDR3 comprises 16 residues. The CDR3 DNA follows: TGTGCCAGCAGCTTATCTGGCCTAGCGGGAAACGATGAGCAGTTCTTC. This translates into CASSLSGLAGNDEQFF.

As DNA, the CDR3 is TGCAGCGCGGGTCAGACCCTAGCGGGAGATAGCTCCTACAATGAGCAGTTCTTC. Translated, it gives CSAGQTLAGDSSYNEQFF. The chain carries TRBV29-1 and TRBJ2-1; 10 bases line up with TRBD2. Germline V gene lookup returns CDR1 SQVTM and CDR2 ANQGSEA. Unmatched junction bases numbered 15, after V lost 7 bases and J lost 0 bases. The length of the CDR3 is 18 residues.

This clone came up a few times. The chain couples TRBV30 to TRBJ1-1; 9 nucleotides agree with TRBD1. The CDR3 has 13 residues. CDR1 and CDR2 from the germline V gene are GTSNPN and SVGIG (reference sequence). V shed 0 bases, J shed 12 bases, and the junction held 8 bases outside the gene matches. The chain's CDR3 is CAWSVVTGGMSFF. The DNA for the CDR3 is TGTGCCTGGAGTGTCGTGACAGGGGGTATGTCTTTCTTT.

J is TRBJ1-2 and V is TRBV6-5; D may be TRBD1 (6 bases). This CDR3 is 13 amino acids long. V was trimmed by 11 bases and J by 7 bases, leaving 20 bases between them. The V gene's germline CDR1 is MNHEY and CDR2 SVGAGI. CDR3 amino acids: CASMEGVRPGYTF. The CDR3 region has the DNA TGTGCCTCCATGGAGGGGGTCCGTCCTGGCTACACCTTC.

V is TRBV7-9 and J is TRBJ2-4; D uncertain. The V end lost 5 bases, the J end lost 7 bases, and 18 bases lay between the germline ends. CDR3 length: 15 amino acids. The germline V gene encodes CDR1 SEHNR and CDR2 FQNEAQ (reference sequence). The CDR3 DNA is TGTGCCAGCAGCCGTATTGATTTGTTAAGGAACATTCAGTACTTC. The encoded protein is CASSRIDLLRNIQYF.

CDR3 nucleotides: TGTGCCATCAGTGAGTCCGGGCCATACACTGAAGCTTTCTTT. Protein sequence: CAISESGPYTEAFF. The V call is TRBV10-3, the J call TRBJ1-1; D gene uncertain. V lost 0 bases and J 3 bases, leaving 8 bases between the germline ends. This CDR3 region has 14 residues. Germline V gene sequence: CDR1 ENHRY, CDR2 SYGVKD.

The gene calls are TRBV4-2 and TRBJ2-5; weak D call: TRBD1 (6 bases). V lost 4 bases to trimming and J lost 0 bases, with 12 bases between them. CDR1 and CDR2 from the germline V gene are LGHNA and YNFKEQ. This CDR3 is 15 amino acids long. The CDR3 region has the DNA TGTGCCAGCAGCCCAACGCAGGGGAACCAAGAGACCCAGTACTTC. This encodes CASSPTQGNQETQYF.

The chain couples TRBV3-1 (or the pseudogene TRBV3-2) to TRBJ2-2; no firm D call. Germline V lookup: CDR1 LGHDT, CDR2 YNNKEL (reference sequence). CDR3 length: 13 residues. V was cut by 3 bases and J by 6 bases, with 8 bases left in between. This chain's CDR3 is CASSHDVAGELFF. In DNA, the CDR3 is TGTGCCAGCAGCCACGACGTGGCCGGGGAGCTGTTTTTT.

The chain uses TRBV7-2 and TRBJ2-7, with TRBD2 matching 7 bases. V gave up 5 bases and J gave up 6 bases; unmatched junction bases: 13. The CDR3 has 15 residues. Germline V lookup: CDR1 SGHTA, CDR2 FQGNSA. CDR3 amino acids: CASSLLPAGYGEQYF. The CDR3 DNA reads TGTGCCAGCAGCCTTTTACCAGCGGGATATGGCGAGCAGTACTTC.

The chain employs TRBV7-9 and TRBJ2-1, with 10 bases lining up with TRBD1. V was clipped by 0 bases and J by 8 bases; unmatched bases: 16. There are 19 residues in the CDR3. Germline lookup yields CDR1 SEHNR and CDR2 FQNEAQ (reference sequence). This CDR3 reads CASSLARTGGLFSSDEQFF. Here the CDR3 DNA reads TGTGCCAGCAGCTTAGCCAGGACAGGGGGGTTATTTTCTAGCGATGAGCAGTTCTTC.

The V and J genes are TRBV5-8 and TRBJ1-3; no reliable D call. With 1 base removed from V and 5 bases from J, the gap between germline ends came to 4 bases. CDR1 and CDR2 (germline): SGHTS, YDEGEE. The CDR3 consists of 12 residues. As DNA, the CDR3 is TGTGCCAGCAGCTTGTCTAGAAACACCATATATTTT. Its translation is CASSLSRNTIYF.

The chain has TRBV6-5 and TRBJ2-3; D is unresolved. Looked up from germline, CDR1 is MNHEY and CDR2 is SVGAGI. The V end lost 5 bases, the J end lost 6 bases, and 12 bases lay between the germline ends. CDR3 length: 13 residues. This CDR3 is CASSSTQLDTQYF. The CDR3 DNA sequence: TGTGCCAGCAGTAGCACCCAACTGGATACGCAGTATTTT.

The chain uses TRBV28 and TRBJ1-2; no clear D. Germline lookup yields CDR1 MDHEN and CDR2 SYDVKM. This CDR3 is 16 amino acids long. Between the trimmed V and J ends, which lost 2 bases and 1 base, there was a span of 14 bases. The CDR3 loop reads CASSLGPPKDNYGYTF. In DNA, the CDR3 is TGTGCCAGCAGTTTAGGCCCTCCGAAGGATAACTATGGCTACACCTTC.

The count of this clone is one. The genes are TRBV29-1 and TRBJ2-1; TRBD2 aligns across 9 bases. The CDR3 consists of 15 residues. Germline V CDR1 and CDR2: SQVTM, ANQGSEA. The trim removed 4 bases at V and 2 bases at J, leaving 6 bases unmatched. CDR3 DNA: TGCAGCGTTGTAGGGACTAGCTTTCCCTACAATGAGCAGTTCTTC. Translating gives CSVVGTSFPYNEQFF.

The gene calls are TRBV3-1 (or the pseudogene TRBV3-2) and TRBJ2-7; 11 positions agree with TRBD2. With 3 bases clipped from V and 4 bases from J, the junction kept 8 bases outside the gene matches. CDR1 LGHDT and CDR2 YNNKEL come from the germline V gene (reference sequence). The CDR3 consists of 16 residues. CDR3 sequence reads: CASSHKLAGEGYEQYF. CDR3 nucleotides: TGTGCCAGCAGCCACAAACTAGCGGGAGAAGGATACGAGCAGTACTTC.

The chain couples TRBV7-8 to TRBJ1-5, with D tentatively TRBD1 (6 bases). Germline V CDR1 and CDR2: SGHVS, FQNEAQ. Trimming removed 5 bases at V and 5 bases at J, with 25 bases between. CDR3 length equals 18 residues. CDR3 protein: CASSPSRTDAPHHQPQHF. The CDR3 DNA follows: TGTGCCAGCAGCCCTTCTAGGACAGATGCTCCGCACCATCAGCCCCAGCATTTT.

The chain couples TRBV28 to TRBJ2-5, with D unresolved. V dropped 3 bases and J dropped 2 bases, with 7 bases sitting between them. This CDR3 spans 13 amino acids. Germline lookup yields CDR1 MDHEN and CDR2 SYDVKM. The CDR3 DNA is TGTGCCAGCAGTTTGCAGACACAAGAGACCCAGTACTTC. Protein sequence: CASSLQTQETQYF.

This clone was seen just once. The V gene is TRBV5-1, the J gene TRBJ2-1; 8 bases line up with TRBD2. Germline V gene lookup returns CDR1 SGHRS and CDR2 YFSETQ. V shed 1 base, J shed 0 bases, and the junction held 12 bases outside the gene matches. This CDR3 region has 19 residues. CDR3 nucleotides: TGCGCCAGCAGCTTGTGGTCTAGCGGGCGAGCCTACTCCTACAATGAGCAGTTCTTC. It specifies CASSLWSSGRAYSYNEQFF.

This chain joins TRBV5-1 and TRBJ1-1; the match to TRBD1 covers 7 bases. Losses at the gene ends were 4 bases for V and 1 base for J; bases not matched to a gene: 4. The CDR3 loop spans 14 amino acids. Germline V lookup: CDR1 SGHRS, CDR2 YFSETQ. CDR3 sequence reads: CASSATGRNTEAFF. As DNA, the CDR3 is TGCGCCAGCAGCGCGACAGGGAGGAACACTGAAGCTTTCTTT.

The chain recombines TRBV5-4 with TRBJ1-6, with D perhaps TRBD1 (5 bases). Between the trimmed V and J ends, which lost 3 bases and 5 bases, there was a span of 9 bases. The CDR3 covers 14 residues. In germline, CDR1 is SGHNT, CDR2 YYREEE (reference sequence). CDR3 bases: TGTGCCAGCAGCTGGGGGGTGAATAATTCACCCCTCCACTTT. It specifies CASSWGVNNSPLHF.

V gene TRBV28 combines with J gene TRBJ2-7; 12 positions match TRBD2. The V and J ends lost 5 bases and 7 bases, in that order; junction bases with no gene match: 6. Germline values: CDR1 MDHEN, CDR2 SYDVKM. There are 14 residues in the CDR3. CDR3 DNA sequence: TGTGCCAGCAGTCGCCCTAGCGGGAGGGTGGAGCAGTACTTC. Translated: CASSRPSGRVEQYF.

V is TRBV5-1 and J is TRBJ2-5; 7 bases map to TRBD1. V was pared by 4 bases and J by 5 bases, with 5 bases of the junction left unmatched. The CDR3 is made up of 13 amino acids. Germline values: CDR1 SGHRS, CDR2 YFSETQ. The CDR3 is CASSADRVETQYF. The CDR3 nucleotides read TGCGCCAGCAGCGCCGACAGGGTGGAGACCCAGTACTTC.

The chain recombines TRBV5-1 with TRBJ1-2; maybe TRBD1 (5 bases). Looked up from germline, CDR1 is SGHRS and CDR2 is YFSETQ. This CDR3 contains 15 residues. V gave up 4 bases and J gave up 6 bases, with 19 bases separating them. The CDR3 bases are TGCGCCAGCAGCGAGGGGAGGAGCTCTCGGGATGGCTACACCTTC. This encodes CASSEGRSSRDGYTF.